The clone carrying this T cell receptor beta chain has just a few counts. Its antigen is not identified. The record originates from a study of type 1 and type 2 diabetes patients. Whole-study results and caveats: Age and gender were not matched between study groups, possibly biasing interpretation. Some expanded clones seen only in T1D might occur in additional T2D or control samples.

PCR was run on genomic DNA. A primer set of 30 forward and 13 reverse primers amplified the CDR3. Using its own MiXCR run on the multiplex PCR reads, TCRdb lists one record per CDR3 protein. The repertoire consists of some 250,000 distinct CDR3 sequences, with roughly 50% occurring once and the leading ten covering roughly 13%. The germline V and J ends were trimmed by 2 bases and 13 bases, with 12 bases remaining between them. CDR1 SGHTA and CDR2 FQGNSA come from the germline V gene. The CDR3 is 12 amino acids. J is TRBJ2-1 and V is TRBV7-2; tentative D call: TRBD2 (5 bases). The sequenced sample consisted of peripheral blood mononuclear cells (PBMCs). This TCR came from a man younger than 35 with type 2 diabetes. The CDR3 DNA reads as TGTGCCAGCAGCTTATTACTAGGATATCAGTTCTTC. It specifies CASSLLLGYQFF.